This is a list of T cell receptor beta chains from one sample in a study of OX40 agonist ivuxolimab in advanced cancers. Data came from immunoSEQ multiplex PCR; TCRdb stores just in-frame clones and leaves some out. Of 45,000 to 50,000 clones in the sample, 88% were seen once. The sample in question was CD4+ or CD8+ T cells sorted from blood, obtained in a trial of the OX40 agonist ivuxolimab. These receptors were collected from an adult with an advanced solid tumor such as melanoma, head and neck, liver or kidney cancer. The CDR3 runs from the conserved cysteine through the conserved F or W.

V gene,CDR3 protein
TRBV11-3,CASSLVASLGVDTQYF
TRBV18,CASSRAGNEKLFF
TRBV30,CAWSVVGGATIYF
TRBV4-1,CASSQDDRNQPQHF
TRBV11-2,CASSFGSANTEAFF
TRBV7-2,CASSLAKGYGYTF
TRBV19,CASRSPWRDYTEAFF
TRBV19,CASSMVQGNQPQHF
TRBV5-4,CASRLEGGNGYTF
TRBV18,CATSGGQGAYEQYF
TRBV5-5,CASSLGVPGELFF
TRBV5-4,CASSHKGAENNEQFF
TRBV7-3,CASSQDYASTDTQYF
TRBV29-1,CSVEDEIYGYTF
TRBV5-1,CASSARGTGPHEQYF
TRBV5-1,CASSPMAGGANVLTF
TRBV9,CASSGGQGRAFF
TRBV4-1,CASSRLGSGDTQYF
TRBV18,CASSRDRGWSYEQYF
TRBV4-1,CASSPTGTNTEAFF
TRBV30,CAWSVAGSVGRQYF
TRBV7-9,CASSNPGGTEKLFF
TRBV7-9,CASSSDRDRERLWSYTF
TRBV30,CAWSVTPSNQETQYF
TRBV20-1,CSASVRDTQYF
TRBV4-1,CASSQPGGILFF
TRBV5-4,CASSPPAVGSYNEQFF
TRBV5-1,CASSLLDGRGEQYF
TRBV6-1,CASSEVYLAATDTQYF
TRBV4-2,CASSPTGGRDQPQHF
TRBV2,CASSALAGGHNEQFF
TRBV7-3,CASSPERGLTYGYTF
TRBV27,CASREDRNNSPLHF
TRBV19,CASLRIYSGRGRTGELFF
TRBV10-3,CAIKGQIDNYGYTF
TRBV7-9,CASSPGQSISPLHF
TRBV7-9,CASSHPGAIRGYTF
TRBV7-8,CASSLGARGYTEAFF
TRBV4-3,CASSQERTGGNEQFF
TRBV9,CASSGTASTDTQYF
TRBV7-2,CASSLEGDTEAFF
TRBV27,CASRAFGELFF
TRBV5-4,CASSSKAGVGVETQYF
TRBV11-3,CASSFTKYNEQFF
TRBV7-3,CASSFSPTDTQYF
TRBV6-6,CASRPLAGDSYEQYF
TRBV5-1,CASSFFNTGELFF
TRBV9,CASSETNTGELFF
TRBV5-4,CASSSVVGIGTDTQYF
TRBV11-2,CASSLVRGTYEQYF
TRBV18,CASSPLGYNEQFF